This T cell receptor beta chain stems from a study of T-cell reconstitution after alpha-beta-depleted transplantation in children. This clonotype was observed a few times. Preparation of the TCRbeta library was carried out with unique molecular identifiers. TCRdb ran MiXCR on the PCR reads and lists one entry per CDR3 protein. The repertoire holds about 500,000 distinct CDR3 sequences, with 32% as singletons. The germline CDR1 and CDR2 sequences are SGHRS and YFSETQ. The CDR3 spans 16 residues. V was pared by 4 bases and J by 1 base, with 10 bases of the junction left unmatched. V and J are TRBV5-1 and TRBJ1-2; 7 nucleotides agree with TRBD1. The sequences come from PBMCs from the stem cell graft donor, collected from the stem cell graft. The receptor's source is a human donor who donated a stem cell graft to a child with aplastic anemia. The CDR3 here is CASSAEGQRYNYGYTF. The CDR3 coding sequence is TGCGCCAGCAGCGCGGAGGGACAGAGATATAACTATGGCTACACCTTC.